This T cell receptor beta chain came from a study of radiotherapy plus CTLA-4 blockade in lung cancer. The protocol was immunoSEQ multiplex PCR, while the TCRdb copy is restricted to in-frame clones and leaves out a portion. The sample has more than 60,000 clones, around 76% seen once. With ipilimumab providing CTLA-4 blockade, focal radiation was administered to patients who had chemo-refractory metastatic non-small-cell lung cancer. Looked up from germline, CDR1 is SGHRS and CDR2 is YFSETQ. The CDR3 is 15 residues long. The germline V and J ends were trimmed by 4 bases and 0 bases, with 14 bases remaining between them.

The material sequenced was peripheral blood, taken from a patient treated with radiotherapy plus ipilimumab. The TCR originated in a human donor with non-small cell lung cancer who had a complete response to radiotherapy plus ipilimumab. J is TRBJ2-7 and V is TRBV5-1; tentatively, D is TRBD1 or TRBD2 (6 bases each). CDR3 bases: TGCGCCAGCAGCATGGGAGGACAGAGCTCCTACGAGCAGTACTTC. This codes for CASSMGGQSSYEQYF. The full variable domain, completed using reference TRBV5-1 and TRBJ2-7, is KAGVTQTPRYLIKTRGQQVTLSCSPISGHRSVSWYQQTPGQGLQFLFEYFSETQRNKGNFPGRFSGRQFSNSRSEMNVSTLELGDSALYLCASSMGGQSSYEQYFGPGTRLTVT.